These T cell receptor beta chains were read from a single sample in a study of T cells in Graves' hyperthyroidism and ophthalmopathy. TCRdb called the multiplex PCR reads again in MiXCR, with one record for every CDR3 protein. The sample has about 400,000 distinct CDR3 sequences, roughly 15% seen once. Input material: blood. The receptors were gathered from a woman aged 60-75 years with Graves' ophthalmopathy. The CDR3 runs from the conserved cysteine through the conserved F or W. D genes are given only for firm matches. Rows may omit the clone size; those that give it use once, few, many or a size class.

>18|-|TRBJ2-6|TRBV7-9|TRBD1
TGTGCCGGCAGCAAGACAGGGGGCTTACACTCTGGGGCCAACGTCCTGACTTTC
CAGSKTGGLHSGANVLTF
>17|many|TRBJ1-1|TRBV7-8|-
TGTGCCAGCAGCTCGCCGCGGGGTCCTGGGGGGTATACTGAAGCTTTCTTT
CASSSPRGPGGYTEAFF
>17|many|TRBJ2-1|TRBV28|TRBD1
TGTGCCAGCAGATCCTCCTCTACAGGGGGCGCGGGGGATGAGCAGTTCTTC
CASRSSSTGGAGDEQFF
>15|few|TRBJ2-7|TRBV27|-
TGTGCCAGCAGTTTAGCAACGGGCCGAGTAAACGAGCAGTACTTC
CASSLATGRVNEQYF
>15|many|TRBJ2-3|TRBV3-1|TRBD1
TGTGCCAGCAGCCGCCGGACAGGGCATTCAGATACGCAGTATTTT
CASSRRTGHSDTQYF
>13|few|TRBJ1-5|TRBV19|-
TGTGCCAGTAAAGTCGAGGGGGATCAGCCCCAGCATTTT
CASKVEGDQPQHF
>15|many|TRBJ1-5|TRBV2|TRBD1
TGTGCCAGCAGTGCCCAGACAGGGGAGACTCAGCCCCAGCATTTT
CASSAQTGETQPQHF
>13|many|TRBJ2-3|TRBV2|-
TGTGCCAGCGGGAGCGTCGGCACAGATACGCAGTATTTT
CASGSVGTDTQYF
>14|many|TRBJ2-1|TRBV7-3|TRBD2
TGTGCCAGCAGGACTAGCGGGAGGTCCAATGAGCAGTTCTTC
CASRTSGRSNEQFF
>14|many|TRBJ2-7|TRBV2|TRBD1
TGTGCCAGCACCCCGGGACAGTTAACCCACGAGCAGTACTTC
CASTPGQLTHEQYF
>18|-|TRBJ2-5|TRBV12-3/TRBV12-4|TRBD2
TGTGCCAGCAGTTTAACCCTAGGGCTAGCGGGAATGCGGGGGACCCAGTACTTC
CASSLTLGLAGMRGTQYF
>16|-|TRBJ2-1|TRBV19|TRBD2
TGTGCCAGTAACCCAAAGACTAGCGGGACCTACAATGAGCAGTTCTTC
CASNPKTSGTYNEQFF
>15|-|TRBJ1-6|TRBV25-1|TRBD1
TGTGCCAGCAGTGACTGGGACAGGGGTAATTCACCCCTCCACTTT
CASSDWDRGNSPLHF
>15|-|TRBJ1-1|TRBV20-1|-
TGCAGTGCGAACGGAGACGGGGGCACCTACACTGAAGCTTTCTTT
CSANGDGGTYTEAFF
>12|many|TRBJ1-5|TRBV20-1|-
TGCAGTGCCGAGAGGGCAAGTCAGCCCCAGCATTTT
CSAERASQPQHF
>14|many|TRBJ2-3|TRBV5-1|-
TGCGCCAGCAGCTTGGACAGGGGAGGTGCTACGCAGTATTTT
CASSLDRGGATQYF
>13|few|TRBJ2-7|TRBV25-1|-
TGTGCCAGCAGTCGTCTAGGGTCCTACGAGCAGTACTTC
CASSRLGSYEQYF
>13|-|TRBJ2-1|TRBV6-2/TRBV6-3|TRBD2
TGTGCCAGCACCTACGGGAGGAGAGATGAGCAGTTCTTC
CASTYGRRDEQFF
>15|many|TRBJ1-1|TRBV20-1|-
TGCAGTGCTAGAGATCTGGCGGGGGCTGGTTATGAAGCTTTCTTT
CSARDLAGAGYEAFF
>14|many|TRBJ2-1|TRBV2|-
TGTGCCAGCAGTGTACAGCCCCAGTACAATGAGCAGTTCTTC
CASSVQPQYNEQFF
>13|few|TRBJ1-2|TRBV7-9|-
TGTGCCAGCAGCTTATCGTACCGCTATGGCTACACCTTC
CASSLSYRYGYTF
>14|few|TRBJ2-5|TRBV5-8|TRBD1
TGTGCCAGCACTCCGGGACAGGGGTTCGAGACCCAGTACTTC
CASTPGQGFETQYF
>14|few|TRBJ2-4|TRBV7-9|TRBD2
TGTGCCAGCTCGAGCGGGGTAGCCAAAAACATTCAGTACTTC
CASSSGVAKNIQYF
>14|many|TRBJ1-5|TRBV6-1|-
TGTGCCAGCACCCGTATGGATAGCAATCAGCCCCAGCATTTT
CASTRMDSNQPQHF
>11|few|TRBJ2-7|TRBV29-1|-
TGCAGCGTTTTTTATGTGGGCGAGCAGTACTTC
CSVFYVGEQYF
>16|many|TRBJ2-3|TRBV7-6|-
TGTGCCAGCAGCTTAGGCCCGCGGCAGCTAAGAGATACGCAGTATTTT
CASSLGPRQLRDTQYF
>13|many|TRBJ1-3|TRBV20-1|-
TGCAGTGCTAGTACGGGGGCTGGAAACACCATATATTTT
CSASTGAGNTIYF
>16|many|TRBJ2-5|TRBV18|TRBD2
TGTGCCAGCTCACCACCTAGCGGGAGGGGCGTGGAGACCCAGTACTTC
CASSPPSGRGVETQYF
>13|few|TRBJ2-2|TRBV7-3|-
TGTGCCAGCAGCTTCAGGGCCCCCGGGGAGCTGTTTTTT
CASSFRAPGELFF
>14|-|TRBJ1-1|TRBV6-5|-
TGTGCCAGCAGTTACTACCAGGAAGCCCCCGGAGCTTTCTTT
CASSYYQEAPGAFF
>14|many|TRBJ2-5|TRBV6-1|-
TGTGCCAGCAGTCCCACGCCCGCTCCGGAGACCCAGTACTTC
CASSPTPAPETQYF
>18|-|TRBJ2-4|TRBV6-2/TRBV6-3|TRBD2
TGTGCCAGCAGTTCCCCTAGCGGGAGGTCCCTAGCCAAAAACATTCAGTACTTC
CASSSPSGRSLAKNIQYF
>16|-|TRBJ2-1|TRBV5-1|TRBD1
TGCGCCAGCAGCTTGGCCCCGGGACAGGGCCCCAATAAGCAGTTCTTC
CASSLAPGQGPNKQFF
>16|many|TRBJ2-6|TRBV5-6|-
TGTGCCAGCAGCTTGAAAACGGGGCTTGGGGCCAACGTCCTGACTTTC
CASSLKTGLGANVLTF
>12|many|TRBJ2-7|TRBV20-1|-
TGCAGTGCTATAGCGGAAGTCCACGAGCAGTACTTC
CSAIAEVHEQYF
>15|-|TRBJ1-2|TRBV5-1|TRBD1
TGCGCCAGCAGCCCGGACAGGTCCAAGTTTGTTGGCTACACCTTC
CASSPDRSKFVGYTF
>13|many|TRBJ2-3|TRBV15|-
TGTGCCACCAGCAGAGATCGACAAGATACGCAGTATTTT
CATSRDRQDTQYF
>15|many|TRBJ1-2|TRBV18|TRBD1
TGTGCCAGCTCACCCAGGACAGGGCGCGGAGGGGGCTACACCTTC
CASSPRTGRGGGYTF
>15|-|TRBJ1-5|TRBV6-1|TRBD1
TGTGCCAGCAACTTCGGACAGGTCAACAATCAGCCCCAGCATTTT
CASNFGQVNNQPQHF
>15|few|TRBJ1-1|TRBV5-8|TRBD1
TGTGCCAGCAGCGCACGGGACAGGGGGAACACTGAAGCTTTCTTT
CASSARDRGNTEAFF
>14|many|TRBJ1-2|TRBV5-1|-
TGCGCCAGCAGCCCCCCCGTGGGGAACTATGGCTACACCTTC
CASSPPVGNYGYTF
>15|-|TRBJ2-1|TRBV5-1|-
TGCGCCAGCAGCTTGGAGGGGGACTGGGCCAATGAGCAGTTCTTC
CASSLEGDWANEQFF
>13|-|TRBJ1-2|TRBV7-9|-
TGTGCCAGCAGCTTAGACCCTAGGGGAGGCTACACCTTC
CASSLDPRGGYTF